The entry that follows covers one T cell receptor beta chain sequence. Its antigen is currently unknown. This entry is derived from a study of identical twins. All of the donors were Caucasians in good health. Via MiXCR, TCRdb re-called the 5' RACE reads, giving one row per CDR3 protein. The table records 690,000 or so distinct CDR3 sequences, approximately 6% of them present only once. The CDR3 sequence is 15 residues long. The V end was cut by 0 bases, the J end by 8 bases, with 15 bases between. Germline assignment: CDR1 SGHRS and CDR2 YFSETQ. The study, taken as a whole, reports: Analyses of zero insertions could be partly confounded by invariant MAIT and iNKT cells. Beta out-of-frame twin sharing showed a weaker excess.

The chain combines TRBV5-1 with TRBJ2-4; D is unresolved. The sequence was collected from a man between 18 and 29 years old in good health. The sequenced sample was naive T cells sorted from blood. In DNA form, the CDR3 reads TGCGCCAGCAGCTTGGGTTTTTCTGGTTCGGACATTCAGTACTTC. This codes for CASSLGFSGSDIQYF.